Sequencing of this T cell receptor beta chain was carried out in a study of CD8 T cells in Susac syndrome. CD8+ and CD4+ T cells from blood underwent TCR beta sequencing. FACS was used to enrich TEMRA cells, whereas the CD8+ and CD4+ T cells were obtained by negative isolation. The CDR3 runs 14 residues. Trimming removed 1 base at V and 4 bases at J, with 10 bases between. Germline V gives CDR1 LGHDT, CDR2 YNNKEL (reference sequence). Random hexamers were used to reverse transcribe roughly 0.5 to 1 ug of RNA. An immunoSEQ multiplex PCR generated amplified TCR beta CDR3 products spanning 54 Vbeta and 13 Jbeta. TCRdb recomputed calls from the immunoSEQ multiplex PCR reads with MiXCR, one row per CDR3 protein. The repertoire consists of a few hundred thousand distinct CDR3 sequences, with 95% occurring once and the leading ten covering just over 0.08%.

V is TRBV3-1 and J is TRBJ1-1, with D tentatively TRBD1 (5 bases). What was sequenced was CD4+ T cells from PBMCs. This sequence was found in a human donor with multiple sclerosis. CDR3 residues: CASSQVGEATEAFF. The CDR3 nucleotides are TGTGCCAGCAGCCAAGTAGGGGAGGCCACTGAAGCTTTCTTT.